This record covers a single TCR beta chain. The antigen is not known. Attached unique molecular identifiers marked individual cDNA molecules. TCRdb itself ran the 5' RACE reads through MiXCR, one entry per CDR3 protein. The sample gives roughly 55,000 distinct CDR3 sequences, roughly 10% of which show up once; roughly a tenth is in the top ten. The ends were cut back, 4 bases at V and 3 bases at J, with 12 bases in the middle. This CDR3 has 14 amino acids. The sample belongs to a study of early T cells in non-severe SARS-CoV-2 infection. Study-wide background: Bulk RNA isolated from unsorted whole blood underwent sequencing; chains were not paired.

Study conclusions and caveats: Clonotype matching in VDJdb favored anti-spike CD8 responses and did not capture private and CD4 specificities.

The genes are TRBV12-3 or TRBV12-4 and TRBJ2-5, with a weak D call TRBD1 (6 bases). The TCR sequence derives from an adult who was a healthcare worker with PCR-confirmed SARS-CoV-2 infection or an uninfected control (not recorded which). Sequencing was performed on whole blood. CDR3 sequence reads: CASSWGRTEETQYF. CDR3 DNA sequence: TGTGCCAGCAGTTGGGGGCGGACGGAAGAGACCCAGTACTTC.